The rows below give T cell receptor beta chains drawn from one sample of a study of Graves' ophthalmopathy and Graves' hyperthyroidism. TCRdb re-analysed the multiplex PCR reads in MiXCR, keeping a single row per CDR3 protein. Among 560,000 or so distinct CDR3 sequences, under 40% were seen once, and the ten largest hold around 4.6%. Input material: peripheral blood or thyroid tissue (not recorded which). These receptors all come from an adult man with Graves' hyperthyroidism. Each CDR3 is given without its conserved first and last residue. The D gene is left open where the match is weak.

D gene	V gene	J gene	CDR3 protein
TRBD1	TRBV5-8	TRBJ2-7	ASSTGVSYEQY
TRBD2	TRBV11-2	TRBJ2-7	ASSQGSLAGRYYEQY
.	TRBV20-1	TRBJ1-2	SASGGIGYGYT
.	TRBV10-2	TRBJ1-1	ASSKGNTEAF
.	TRBV19	TRBJ2-3	ASSIDYTQY
.	TRBV2	TRBJ1-2	ASSSAGINYGYT
TRBD2	TRBV29-1	TRBJ2-7	SVEEGTSGTYEQY
.	TRBV19	.	ASSSFAGQSYNEQF
TRBD1	TRBV2	TRBJ1-2	ASSRTGEGSYGYT
.	TRBV20-1	TRBJ1-1	SASIIFQGGTEAF
.	TRBV19	TRBJ1-1	ASSGRMNTEAF
.	TRBV9	TRBJ1-6	ASSVGASYNSPLH
.	TRBV6-5	TRBJ2-2	ASSGVRVNTGELF
TRBD1	TRBV6-1	TRBJ2-7	ASSLLGTDSYEQY
.	TRBV7-9	TRBJ2-7	ASSPGRGTYEQY
.	TRBV20-1	TRBJ2-3	SALYGGSSTDTQY
TRBD1	TRBV7-9	TRBJ1-5	ASSWDRPNQPQH
TRBD1	TRBV2	TRBJ1-4	ASIQGGGRGNEKLF
.	TRBV4-2	TRBJ2-5	ASSQGDGEYQETQY
.	TRBV11-1	TRBJ1-1	ASSLAGPHTEAF
TRBD1	TRBV7-9	TRBJ2-7	ASSLAQGAREQY
.	TRBV12-3/TRBV12-4	TRBJ2-5	ASSWAASTDTQY
.	TRBV6-1	TRBJ2-7	ASSEAFSKGLFLEQY
.	TRBV6-5	TRBJ1-5	ASSSGTQPQH
TRBD1	TRBV30	TRBJ2-7	AWSDRGGYEQY
TRBD2	TRBV29-1	TRBJ2-7	SVGTSGTYEQY
.	TRBV24-1	TRBJ2-1	ATSDSTGNEQF
.	TRBV2	TRBJ2-7	ASSDTGASLEQY
.	TRBV24-1	TRBJ1-5	ATSAPGGHLH
.	TRBV5-4	TRBJ1-2	ASSLADLSHGYT
.	TRBV6-1	TRBJ2-5	ASILETQY
TRBD1	TRBV19	TRBJ2-1	ASSLTGGNYNEQF
.	TRBV7-2	TRBJ1-4	ASSGTQGIGEKLF
TRBD1	TRBV20-1	TRBJ1-2	SAPGQGDYGYT
.	TRBV7-6	TRBJ1-5	ASSLTGGDGNQPQH
.	TRBV11-3	TRBJ1-1	ASSQPPGTEAF
TRBD1	TRBV6-6	TRBJ1-1	ASSYSATGVDEAF
TRBD1	TRBV7-9	TRBJ2-7	ASSLYDRGDYEQY
TRBD2	TRBV12-3/TRBV12-4	TRBJ2-7	ASRTSGRDEQY
TRBD1	TRBV2	TRBJ1-1	ASRGTGPVNTEAF
.	TRBV15	TRBJ1-1	ATSSSRGGVNTEAF
.	TRBV10-3	TRBJ1-5	AITPGDNQPQH
.	TRBV20-1	TRBJ1-4	SASWGQNYLNEKLF
TRBD1	TRBV15	TRBJ2-7	ATSGRQGYEQY
.	TRBV28	TRBJ2-7	ASSGPSGMFDEQY
.	TRBV20-1	TRBJ1-1	SARAAAPQGTEAF
TRBD1	TRBV7-9	TRBJ1-1	ASSPIGRDRGRGTEAF
.	TRBV12-3/TRBV12-4	TRBJ2-2	ASSFVQLTIGELF
.	TRBV7-2	TRBJ1-1	ASSRLGGGRTEAF